The subject of this entry is one T cell receptor (beta chain). The sample comes from a study of blood T cell repertoires in COVID-19. Study background: COVID-19 samples, acute and convalescent, were from the United States, Italy and Spain.

In the original processing: Scientists estimated how many nucleated cells there were by amplifying reference gene primers. The table came from immunoSEQ multiplex PCR; TCRdb's copy has only in-frame clones and leaves some out. That table supplies the V and J calls and clone size; D and trimming were determined from the DNA. The top ten clones hold approximately 1.4% of a sample with about 260,000 clones, 87% of them seen once. This CDR3 is built from 16 residues. V lost 5 bases and J 6 bases, leaving 17 bases between the germline ends. CDR1 is SGHTA, CDR2 FQGNSA, per germline. The sequence derives from a woman between 40 and 50 years old who had recovered from COVID-19. This chain connects TRBV7-2 to TRBJ1-6; tentatively, D is TRBD1 (5 bases). Material for sequencing was peripheral blood. CDR3: CASSTGLGRGNSPLHF. Written as DNA, the CDR3 is TGTGCCAGCAGCACAGGTTTGGGGAGGGGTAATTCACCCCTCCACTTT.